This T cell receptor beta chain was captured by sequencing in a study of patients and donors after allogeneic stem cell transplantation. With 1 base removed from V and 2 bases from J, the gap between germline ends came to 18 bases. CDR3 length equals 18 residues. CDR1 is LNHNV and CDR2 is YYDKDF in the germline V gene (reference sequence). TCRdb used MiXCR to reprocess the RT-PCR reads, holding one entry per CDR3 protein. Seen here are approximately 200,000 distinct CDR3 sequences, about 40% observed once, and the top ten hold about 35%. Sequenced: blood, either unsorted or a sorted T cell fraction (not recorded which). The genes are TRBV15 and TRBJ1-5; maybe TRBD1 (5 bases). This clonotype was sampled from a human donor who was either an allogeneic HSCT recipient or a stem cell or donor lymphocyte infusion donor (not recorded which). It is not recorded whose cells these are; they may come from a transplant donor. This chain's CDR3 is CATSRGQFPLVRNQPQHF. The CDR3 nucleotides read TGTGCCACCAGCAGAGGACAGTTTCCTCTCGTTCGCAATCAGCCCCAGCATTTT. Using reference TRBV15 and TRBJ1-5 for the parts outside the CDR3, the full variable domain is DAMVIQNPRYQVTQFGKPVTLSCSQTLNHNVMYWYQQKSSQAPKLLFHYYDKDFNNEADTPDNFQSRRPNTSFCFLDIRSPGLGDTAMYLCATSRGQFPLVRNQPQHFGDGTRLSIL.